This entry concerns a single TCR beta chain. Germline CDR1 and CDR2: LNHDA and SQIVND (reference sequence). V shed 3 bases and J shed 4 bases, with 7 bases lying between them. The CDR3 is made up of 13 amino acids. Original processing methods: Reference gene primer amplification yielded estimated nucleated cell counts. The method was immunoSEQ multiplex PCR; TCRdb's version includes in-frame clones alone and lacks a portion of them. V, J and clone size are those of that table, while D and trimming were read from the DNA. Found here are roughly 180,000 clones, approximately 82% of them singletons; the top ten hold 10% to 13%. These data belong to a study of blood T cell repertoires in COVID-19. Across the study: Specimens from acute and convalescent COVID-19 originated in the United States, Italy and Spain. Sources were T cells, B-cell-depleted T cells, or PBMCs; the material itself was cDNA or gDNA.

Source material: peripheral blood. The genes are TRBV19 and TRBJ2-1; D perhaps matches TRBD2 (5 bases). The receptor was isolated from a woman of 80 years or more with active or convalescent COVID-19. CDR3 coding DNA: TGTGCCAGTAGTATCGACTATTACAATGAGCAGTTCTTC. Its protein product is CASSIDYYNEQFF.